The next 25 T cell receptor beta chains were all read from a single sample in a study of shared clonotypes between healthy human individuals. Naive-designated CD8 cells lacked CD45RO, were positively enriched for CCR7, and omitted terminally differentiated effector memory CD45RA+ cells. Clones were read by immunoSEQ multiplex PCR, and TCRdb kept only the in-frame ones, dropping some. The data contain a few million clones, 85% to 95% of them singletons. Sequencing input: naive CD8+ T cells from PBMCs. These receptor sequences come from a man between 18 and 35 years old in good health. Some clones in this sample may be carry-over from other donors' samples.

CDR3 residues: CASSLVVRSSGTSTDTQYF. The DNA for the CDR3 is TGTGCCAGCAGCTTAGTTGTTAGGTCTAGCGGGACGAGCACAGATACGCAGTATTTT. The V call is TRBV7-6, the J call TRBJ2-3; 9 nucleotides agree with TRBD2. Losses at the gene ends were 1 base for V and 0 bases for J; bases not matched to a gene: 11. CDR1 and CDR2 from the germline V gene are SGHVS and FNYEAQ. The CDR3 runs to 19 residues.

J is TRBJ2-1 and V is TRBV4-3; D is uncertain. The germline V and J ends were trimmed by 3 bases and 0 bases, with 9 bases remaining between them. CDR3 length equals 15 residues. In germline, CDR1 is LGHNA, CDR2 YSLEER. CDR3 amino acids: CASSQGLRSYNEQFF. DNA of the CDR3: TGCGCCAGCAGCCAGGGTCTTCGCTCCTACAATGAGCAGTTCTTC.

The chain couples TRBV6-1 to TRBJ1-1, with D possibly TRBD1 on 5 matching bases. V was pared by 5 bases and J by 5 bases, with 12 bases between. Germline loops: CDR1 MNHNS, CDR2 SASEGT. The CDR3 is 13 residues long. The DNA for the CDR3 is TGTGCCAGCAGTAACCGGGACGGGACTGAAGCTTTCTTT. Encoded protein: CASSNRDGTEAFF.

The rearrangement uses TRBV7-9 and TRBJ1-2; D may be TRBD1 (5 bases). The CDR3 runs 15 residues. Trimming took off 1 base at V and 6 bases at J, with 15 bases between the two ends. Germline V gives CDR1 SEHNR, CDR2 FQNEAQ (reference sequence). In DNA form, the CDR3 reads TGTGCCAGCAGCTTAGGGCCTCGGGACTTCAATGGCTACACCTTC. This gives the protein CASSLGPRDFNGYTF.

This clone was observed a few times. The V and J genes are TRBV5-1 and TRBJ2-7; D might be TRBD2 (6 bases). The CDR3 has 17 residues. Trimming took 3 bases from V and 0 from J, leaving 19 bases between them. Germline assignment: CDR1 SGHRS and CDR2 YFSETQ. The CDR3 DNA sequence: TGCGCCAGCAGCTGGGGCCGTATGGCGGGGAGCTCCTACGAGCAGTACTTC. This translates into CASSWGRMAGSSYEQYF.

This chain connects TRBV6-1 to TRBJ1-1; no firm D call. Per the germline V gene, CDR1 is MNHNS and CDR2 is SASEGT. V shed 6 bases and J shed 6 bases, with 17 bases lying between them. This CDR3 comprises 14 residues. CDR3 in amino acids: CASRSALPMAEAFF. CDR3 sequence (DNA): TGTGCCAGCAGATCCGCCCTCCCAATGGCTGAAGCTTTCTTT.

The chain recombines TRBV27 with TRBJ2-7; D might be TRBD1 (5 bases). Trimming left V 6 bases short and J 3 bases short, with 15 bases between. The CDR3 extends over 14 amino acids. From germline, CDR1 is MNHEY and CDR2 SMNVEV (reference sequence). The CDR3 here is CASRALRALYEQYF. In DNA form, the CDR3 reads TGTGCCAGCAGGGCTCTCAGGGCTCTCTACGAGCAGTACTTC.

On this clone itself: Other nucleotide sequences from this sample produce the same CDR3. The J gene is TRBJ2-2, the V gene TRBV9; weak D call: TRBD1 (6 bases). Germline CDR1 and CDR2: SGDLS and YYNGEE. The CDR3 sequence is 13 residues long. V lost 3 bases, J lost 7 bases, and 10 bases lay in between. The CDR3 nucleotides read TGTGCCAGCAGCGGCGGACAGAGCGGGGAGCTGTTTTTT. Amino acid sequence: CASSGGQSGELFF.

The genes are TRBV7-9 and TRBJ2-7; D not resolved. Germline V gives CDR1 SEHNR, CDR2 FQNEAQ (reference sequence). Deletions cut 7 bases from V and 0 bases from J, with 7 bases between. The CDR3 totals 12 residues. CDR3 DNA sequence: TGTGCCAGCACCGACCCCTCCTACGAGCAGTACTTC. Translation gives CASTDPSYEQYF.

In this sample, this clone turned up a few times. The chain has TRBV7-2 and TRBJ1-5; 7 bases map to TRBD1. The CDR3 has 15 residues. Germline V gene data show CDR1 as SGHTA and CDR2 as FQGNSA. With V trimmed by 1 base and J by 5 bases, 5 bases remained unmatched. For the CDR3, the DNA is TGTGCCAGCAGCTTAGGGGCGGGACAGTATCAGCCCCAGCATTTT. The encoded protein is CASSLGAGQYQPQHF.

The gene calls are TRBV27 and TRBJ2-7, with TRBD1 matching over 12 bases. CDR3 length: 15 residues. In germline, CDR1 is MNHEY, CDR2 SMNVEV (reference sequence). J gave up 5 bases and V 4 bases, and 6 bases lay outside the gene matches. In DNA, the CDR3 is TGTGCCAGCAGTTGGGGCGGGACAGGGGGCCACGAGCAGTACTTC. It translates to CASSWGGTGGHEQYF.

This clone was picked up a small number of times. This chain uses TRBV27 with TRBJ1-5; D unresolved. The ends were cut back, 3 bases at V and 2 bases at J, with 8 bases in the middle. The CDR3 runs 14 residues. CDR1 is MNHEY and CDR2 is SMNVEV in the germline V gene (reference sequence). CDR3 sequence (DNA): TGTGCCAGCAGTTTTTCAGACGGCAATCAGCCCCAGCATTTT. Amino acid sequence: CASSFSDGNQPQHF.

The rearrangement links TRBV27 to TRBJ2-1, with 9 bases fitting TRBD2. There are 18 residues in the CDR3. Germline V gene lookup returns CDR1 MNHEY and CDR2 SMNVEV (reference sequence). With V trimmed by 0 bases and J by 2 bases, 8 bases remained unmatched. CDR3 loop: CASSLSPGRGRAYNEQFF. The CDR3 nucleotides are TGTGCCAGCAGTTTATCGCCCGGCCGCGGGAGGGCCTACAATGAGCAGTTCTTC.

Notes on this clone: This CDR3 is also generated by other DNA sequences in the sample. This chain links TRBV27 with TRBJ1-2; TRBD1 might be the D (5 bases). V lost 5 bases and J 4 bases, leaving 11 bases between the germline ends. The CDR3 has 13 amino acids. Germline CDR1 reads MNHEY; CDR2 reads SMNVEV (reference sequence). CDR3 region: CASSPRGGYGYTF. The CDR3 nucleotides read TGTGCCAGCAGTCCCCGGGGCGGCTATGGCTACACCTTC.

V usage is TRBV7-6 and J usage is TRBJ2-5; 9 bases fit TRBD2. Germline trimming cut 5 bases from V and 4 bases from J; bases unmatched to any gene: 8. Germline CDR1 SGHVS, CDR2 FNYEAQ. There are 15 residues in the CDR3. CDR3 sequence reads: CASSPLAGVGETQYF. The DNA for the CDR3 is TGTGCCAGCAGCCCGTTAGCGGGAGTGGGAGAGACCCAGTACTTC.

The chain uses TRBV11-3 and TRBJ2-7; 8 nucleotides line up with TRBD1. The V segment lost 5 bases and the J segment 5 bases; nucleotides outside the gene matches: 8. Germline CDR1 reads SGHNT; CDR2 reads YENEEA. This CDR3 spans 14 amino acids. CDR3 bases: TGTGCCAGCAGCACGGGGACAGGTAGAAACGAGCAGTACTTC. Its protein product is CASSTGTGRNEQYF.

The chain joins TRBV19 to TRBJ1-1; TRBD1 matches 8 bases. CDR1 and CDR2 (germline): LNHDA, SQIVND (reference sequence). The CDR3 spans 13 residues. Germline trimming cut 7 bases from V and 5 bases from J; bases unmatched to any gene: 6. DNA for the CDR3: TGTGCCAGTACACAGGGGGTGAGAACTGAAGCTTTCTTT. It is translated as CASTQGVRTEAFF.

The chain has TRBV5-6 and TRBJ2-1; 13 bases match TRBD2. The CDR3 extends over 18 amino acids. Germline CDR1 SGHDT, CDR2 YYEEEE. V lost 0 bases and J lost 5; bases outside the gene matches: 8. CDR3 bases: TGTGCCAGCAGCTTGGTCGGACTAGCGGGAGTCATCCACAATGAGCAGTTCTTC. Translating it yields CASSLVGLAGVIHNEQFF.

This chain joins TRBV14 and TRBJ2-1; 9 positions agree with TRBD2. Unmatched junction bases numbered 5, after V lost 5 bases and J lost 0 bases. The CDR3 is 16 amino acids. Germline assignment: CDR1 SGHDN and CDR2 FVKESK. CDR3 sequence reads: CASSKQTSGSYNEQFF. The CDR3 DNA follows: TGTGCCAGCAGCAAGCAGACTAGCGGCTCCTACAATGAGCAGTTCTTC.

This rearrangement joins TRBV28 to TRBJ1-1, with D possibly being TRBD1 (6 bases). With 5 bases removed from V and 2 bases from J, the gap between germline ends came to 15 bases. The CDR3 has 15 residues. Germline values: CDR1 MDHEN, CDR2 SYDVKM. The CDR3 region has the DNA TGTGCCAGCAGTCCGAGGGGGACATCTAACACTGAAGCTTTCTTT. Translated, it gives CASSPRGTSNTEAFF.

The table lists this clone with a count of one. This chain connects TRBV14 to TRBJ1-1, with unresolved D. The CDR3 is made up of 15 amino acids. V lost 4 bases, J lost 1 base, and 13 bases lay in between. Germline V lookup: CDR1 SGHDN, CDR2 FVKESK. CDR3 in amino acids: CASSRNLGRNTEAFF. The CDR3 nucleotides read TGTGCCAGCAGCCGAAACCTCGGGCGGAACACTGAAGCTTTCTTT. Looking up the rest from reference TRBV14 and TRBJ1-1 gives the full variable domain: EAGVTQFPSHSVIEKGQTVTLRCDPISGHDNLYWYRRVMGKEIKFLLHFVKESKQDESGMPNNRFLAERTGGTYSTLKVQPAELEDSGVYFCASSRNLGRNTEAFFGQGTRLTVV.

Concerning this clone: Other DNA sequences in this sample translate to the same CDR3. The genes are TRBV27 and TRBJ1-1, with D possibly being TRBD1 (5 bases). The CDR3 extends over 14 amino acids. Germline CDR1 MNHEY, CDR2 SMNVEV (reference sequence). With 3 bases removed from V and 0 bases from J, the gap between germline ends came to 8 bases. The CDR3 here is CASSLGGLNTEAFF. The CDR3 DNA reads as TGTGCCAGCAGTTTGGGGGGATTGAACACTGAAGCTTTCTTT.

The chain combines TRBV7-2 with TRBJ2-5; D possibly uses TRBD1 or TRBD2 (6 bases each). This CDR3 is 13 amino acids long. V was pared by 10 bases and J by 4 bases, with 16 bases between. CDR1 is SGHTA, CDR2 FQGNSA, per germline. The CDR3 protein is CATDPGGPETQYF. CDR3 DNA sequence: TGTGCCACCGATCCCGGGGGCCCAGAGACCCAGTACTTC.

CDR3 sequence reads: CASRGLQGTEAFF. The CDR3 nucleotides read TGTGCCAGCAGAGGGCTCCAGGGCACTGAAGCTTTCTTT. The V and J genes are TRBV2 and TRBJ1-1, with D tentatively TRBD1 (5 bases). This CDR3 region has 13 residues. Germline V gene sequence: CDR1 SNHLY, CDR2 FYNNEI. The V gene lost 6 bases and the J gene lost 4 bases, with 12 bases spanning the gap.

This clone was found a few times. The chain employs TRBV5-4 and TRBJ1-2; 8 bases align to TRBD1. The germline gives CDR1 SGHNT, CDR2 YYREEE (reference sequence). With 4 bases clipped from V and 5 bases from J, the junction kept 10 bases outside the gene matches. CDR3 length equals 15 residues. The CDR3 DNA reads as TGTGCCAGCAGCCCTGGACAGGGAGTAGGATATGGCTACACCTTC. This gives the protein CASSPGQGVGYGYTF.